This TCR beta chain was documented in a study of blood T cells in healthy people across ages. The study's findings and limits: Older age went with lower TCR beta diversity per million T cells, in a roughly linear way. It was not possible, with unsorted PBMCs, to conclusively compare naive and antigen-experienced cells.

The ends were cut back, 3 bases at V and 2 bases at J, with 1 base in the middle. The CDR3 spans 11 residues. The V gene's germline CDR1 is LGHDT and CDR2 YNNKEL (reference sequence). Then a second PCR, running about 7 to 11 cycles, was carried out with a sample-barcoded 5' primer and a J-beta primer mix. One entry per CDR3 protein results from TCRdb running MiXCR on the 5' RACE reads. The table shows approximately 820,000 distinct CDR3 sequences, with roughly 44% occurring only once. This clonotype was observed at least ten times. The target antigen is unknown. The sequenced sample consisted of blood. J is TRBJ1-2 and V is TRBV3-1; no reliable D call. The source of this sequence is a man aged 60 to 75 in good health. The CDR3 DNA is TGTGCCAGCAGCCAGAACTATGGCTACACCTTC. Translated: CASSQNYGYTF.